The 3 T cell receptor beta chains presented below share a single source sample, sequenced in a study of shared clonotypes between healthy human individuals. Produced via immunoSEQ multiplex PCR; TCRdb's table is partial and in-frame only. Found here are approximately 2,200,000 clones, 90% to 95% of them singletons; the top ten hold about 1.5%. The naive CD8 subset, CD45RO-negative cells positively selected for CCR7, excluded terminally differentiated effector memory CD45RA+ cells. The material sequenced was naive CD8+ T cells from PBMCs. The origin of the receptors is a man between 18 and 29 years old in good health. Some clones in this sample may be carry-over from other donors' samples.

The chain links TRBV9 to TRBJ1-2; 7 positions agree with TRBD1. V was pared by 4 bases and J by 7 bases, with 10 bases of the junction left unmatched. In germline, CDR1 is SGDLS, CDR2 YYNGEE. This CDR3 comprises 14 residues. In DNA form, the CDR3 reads TGTGCCAGCAGCACTCGACAGGGACAAGGTGGCTACACCTTC. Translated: CASSTRQGQGGYTF.

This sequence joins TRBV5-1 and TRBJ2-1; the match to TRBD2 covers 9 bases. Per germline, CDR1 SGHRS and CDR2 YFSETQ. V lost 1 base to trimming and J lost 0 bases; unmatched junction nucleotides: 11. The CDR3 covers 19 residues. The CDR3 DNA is TGCGCCAGCAGCTTGTTCTTGGCGGGAGGGTTAAGCTCCTACAATGAGCAGTTCTTC. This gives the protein CASSLFLAGGLSSYNEQFF.

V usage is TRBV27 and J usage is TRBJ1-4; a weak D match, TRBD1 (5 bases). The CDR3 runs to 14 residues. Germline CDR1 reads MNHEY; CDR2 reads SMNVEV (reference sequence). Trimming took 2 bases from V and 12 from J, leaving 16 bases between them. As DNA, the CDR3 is TGTGCCAGCAGTTTACAGGGCGGGGCAGGGCAACTGTTTTTT. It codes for CASSLQGGAGQLFF.